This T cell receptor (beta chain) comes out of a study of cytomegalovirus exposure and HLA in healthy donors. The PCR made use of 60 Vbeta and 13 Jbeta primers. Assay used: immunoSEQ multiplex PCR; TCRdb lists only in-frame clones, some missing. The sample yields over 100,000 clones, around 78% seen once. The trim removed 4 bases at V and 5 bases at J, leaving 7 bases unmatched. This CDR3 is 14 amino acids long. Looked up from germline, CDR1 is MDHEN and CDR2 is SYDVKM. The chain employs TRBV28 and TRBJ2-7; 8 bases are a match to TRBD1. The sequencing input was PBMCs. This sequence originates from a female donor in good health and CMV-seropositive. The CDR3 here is CASSYRGFRNEQYF. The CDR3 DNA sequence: TGTGCCAGCAGTTACAGGGGGTTTAGGAACGAGCAGTACTTC.